Listed below are T cell receptor beta chains from one sample, sequenced in a study of OX40 agonist ivuxolimab in advanced cancers. Here immunoSEQ multiplex PCR was the method, and the copy in TCRdb shows in-frame clones only, minus some. The table lists approximately 70,000 clones, around nine tenths of them singletons. The sample was CD4+ or CD8+ T cells sorted from blood, taken in a trial of the OX40 agonist ivuxolimab. All receptors come from an adult with an advanced solid tumor such as melanoma, head and neck, liver or kidney cancer. The CDR3 runs from the conserved cysteine through the conserved F or W. A D gene is named only where the DNA matches it firmly.

>TRBV4-3|TRBJ1-6|.
CASSQSTVGGHPSSYNSPLHF
>TRBV28|TRBJ2-3|TRBD2
CASSGRTSGNADTQYF
>TRBV13|TRBJ2-6|.
CASSLANSGANVLTF
>TRBV13|TRBJ2-5|TRBD1
CASSTWDRDQETQYF
>TRBV7-9|TRBJ2-1|.
CASSLGITEQFF
>TRBV27|TRBJ2-7|.
CASSLRGIYEQYF
>TRBV6-5|TRBJ2-3|.
CASSYSAGTDTQYF
>TRBV11-2|TRBJ1-1|TRBD1
CASSQTGDDTEAFF
>TRBV29-1|TRBJ1-6|.
CSVQSGDYNSPLHF
>TRBV27|TRBJ2-1|.
CASSRADGGSYNEQFF
>TRBV7-3|TRBJ2-1|.
CASSPPLYNEQFF
>TRBV7-3|TRBJ1-2|TRBD1
CASSSTGGNGYTF
>TRBV5-5|TRBJ2-7|TRBD1
CASSWTGNYEQYF
>TRBV13|TRBJ2-7|TRBD1
CASSFGQGGSSYEQYF
>TRBV2|TRBJ2-5|.
CASSALQRPETQYF
>TRBV10-3|TRBJ1-3|.
CAISDLEGPIYF
>TRBV4-1|TRBJ2-2|TRBD2
CASSPGTSGSVGELFF
>TRBV5-5|TRBJ1-5|TRBD1
CASTIDRALSNQPQHF